A selection of T cell receptor beta chains follows, all from one sample in a study of naive and memory T cell subsets. MiXCR, run by TCRdb on the UMI-ligation and nested PCR reads, gives a single entry per CDR3 protein. Of more than 30,000 distinct CDR3 sequences detected, approximately 10% appear once; the ten largest clones hold approximately 4.1%. Material: skin, obtained from a tuberculin skin test site. The receptor source for this set is an adult in good health. Both conserved end residues are part of each CDR3. A D gene is named only where the DNA matches it firmly. Some rows mark clone size as missing; the rest say once, few, many or name a class of expanded clone.

>.|TRBD1|TRBJ1-5|TRBV29-1
TGCAGCGTGCTGACAGGGAAGGGGCAGCCCCAGCATTTT
CSVLTGKGQPQHF
>.|.|TRBJ1-5|TRBV6-5
TGTGCCAGCAGTTATGTTTCGAATCAGCCCCAGCATTTT
CASSYVSNQPQHF
>many|TRBD1|TRBJ2-5|TRBV5-4
TGTGCCAGCAGCTTACAGGGGGCGGTGGAGACCCAGTACTTC
CASSLQGAVETQYF
>.|.|TRBJ2-1|TRBV9
TGTGCCAGCAGCCTCACTAGAGGCTCCTACAATGAGCAGTTCTTC
CASSLTRGSYNEQFF
>few|TRBD2|TRBJ2-1|TRBV5-4
TGTGCCAGCAGCCTTAGCGGGTCCTACAATGAGCAGTTCTTC
CASSLSGSYNEQFF
>many|.|TRBJ1-1|TRBV10-1
TGCGCCACGGCTGGACAAAGAAACACTGAAGCTTTCTTT
CATAGQRNTEAFF
>.|.|TRBJ1-4|TRBV10-3
TGTGCCATCAGTGAGTCGGGGGCCGCGGAAAAACTGTTTTTT
CAISESGAAEKLFF
>.|.|TRBJ2-2|TRBV5-1
TGCGCCAGCAGCTTGGTCCAGGGCCCCGGGGAGCTGTTTTTT
CASSLVQGPGELFF
>many|.|TRBJ1-1|TRBV7-3
TGTGCCAGCAGCCTGAGTTTGAACACTGAAGCTTTCTTT
CASSLSLNTEAFF
>many|.|TRBJ2-1|TRBV4-1
TGCGCCAGCAGCCGTCGAAGCCAACCTTCGACCTACAATGAGCAGTTCTTC
CASSRRSQPSTYNEQFF
>medium-sized|TRBD2|TRBJ2-7|TRBV20-1
TGCAGTGCCCGGCCTCGACTAGCGGGGCACTCCTACGAGCAGTACTTC
CSARPRLAGHSYEQYF
>many|TRBD1|TRBJ1-4|TRBV28
TGTGCCAGCAGACAACCGGGACAGGGATTGGAAAAACTGTTTTTT
CASRQPGQGLEKLFF
>many|.|TRBJ2-7|TRBV7-3
TGTGCCAGCAGCTTGGGGCAGTTCTACGAGCAGTACTTC
CASSLGQFYEQYF
>few|.|TRBJ1-2|TRBV9
TGTGCCAGCAGCGTAGTCGCAGCTCCTAACTATGGCGACACCTTC
CASSVVAAPNYGDTF
>few|.|TRBJ2-7|TRBV30
TGTGCCTGGAGTGTCGGGGGCGAGCAGTACTTC
CAWSVGGEQYF
>few|TRBD1|TRBJ1-1|TRBV11-2
TGTGCCAGCAGCCACCGGGACAGGGTTTCTTCAGCTTTCTTT
CASSHRDRVSSAFF
>many|TRBD2|TRBJ2-1|TRBV29-1
TGCAGCGCCGGACCACTAGCGGGAGGTCCCAATGAGCAGTTCTTC
CSAGPLAGGPNEQFF